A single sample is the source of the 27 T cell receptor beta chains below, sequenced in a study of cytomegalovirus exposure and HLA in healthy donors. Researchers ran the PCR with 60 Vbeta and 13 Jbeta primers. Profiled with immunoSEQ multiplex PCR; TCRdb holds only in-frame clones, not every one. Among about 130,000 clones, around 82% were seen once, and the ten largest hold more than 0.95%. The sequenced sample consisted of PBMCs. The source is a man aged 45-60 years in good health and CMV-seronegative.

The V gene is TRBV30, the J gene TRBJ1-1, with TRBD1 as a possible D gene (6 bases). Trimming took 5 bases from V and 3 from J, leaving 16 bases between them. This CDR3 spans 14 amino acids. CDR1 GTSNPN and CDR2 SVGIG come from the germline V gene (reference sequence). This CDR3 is CAWAYGGADTEAFF. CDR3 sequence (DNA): TGTGCCTGGGCCTATGGGGGCGCGGACACTGAAGCTTTCTTT.

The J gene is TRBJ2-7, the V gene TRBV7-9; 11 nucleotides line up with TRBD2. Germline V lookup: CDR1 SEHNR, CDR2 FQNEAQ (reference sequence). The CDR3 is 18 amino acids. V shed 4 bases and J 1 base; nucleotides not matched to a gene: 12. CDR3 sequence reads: CASSSWTSGPSLSYEQYF. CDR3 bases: TGTGCCAGCAGCTCCTGGACTAGCGGGCCCTCCTTATCCTACGAGCAGTACTTC.

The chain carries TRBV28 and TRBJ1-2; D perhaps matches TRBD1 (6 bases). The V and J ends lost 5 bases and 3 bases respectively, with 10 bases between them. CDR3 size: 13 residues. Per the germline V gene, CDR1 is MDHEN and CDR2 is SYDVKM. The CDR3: CASSQTGYYGYTF. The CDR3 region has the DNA TGTGCCAGCAGTCAGACAGGATACTATGGCTACACCTTC.

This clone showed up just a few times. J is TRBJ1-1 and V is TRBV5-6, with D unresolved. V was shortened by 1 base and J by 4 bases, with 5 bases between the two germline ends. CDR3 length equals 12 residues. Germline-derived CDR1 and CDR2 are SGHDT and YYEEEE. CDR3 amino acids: CASSLFGTEAFF. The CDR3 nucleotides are TGTGCCAGCAGCTTGTTCGGCACTGAAGCTTTCTTT.

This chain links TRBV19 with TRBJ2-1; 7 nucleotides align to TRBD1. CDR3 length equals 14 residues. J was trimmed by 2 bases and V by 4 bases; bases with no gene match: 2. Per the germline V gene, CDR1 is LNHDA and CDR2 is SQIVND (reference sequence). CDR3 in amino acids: CASSTQGPYNEQFF. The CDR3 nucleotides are TGTGCCAGTAGTACACAGGGGCCCTACAATGAGCAGTTCTTC.

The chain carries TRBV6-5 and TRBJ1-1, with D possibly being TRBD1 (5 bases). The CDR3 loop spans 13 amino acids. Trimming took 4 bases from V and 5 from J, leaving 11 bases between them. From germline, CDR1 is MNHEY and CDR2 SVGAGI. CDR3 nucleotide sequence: TGTGCCAGCAGTTGGGGCGGGGTGACTGAAGCTTTCTTT. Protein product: CASSWGGVTEAFF.

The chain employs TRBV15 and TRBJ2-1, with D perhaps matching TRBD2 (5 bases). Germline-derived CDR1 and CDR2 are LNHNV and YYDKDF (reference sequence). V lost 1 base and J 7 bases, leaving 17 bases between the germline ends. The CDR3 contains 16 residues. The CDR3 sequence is CATSRVQSVTGNEQFF. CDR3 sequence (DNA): TGTGCCACCAGCAGAGTGCAGAGCGTAACGGGAAATGAGCAGTTCTTC.

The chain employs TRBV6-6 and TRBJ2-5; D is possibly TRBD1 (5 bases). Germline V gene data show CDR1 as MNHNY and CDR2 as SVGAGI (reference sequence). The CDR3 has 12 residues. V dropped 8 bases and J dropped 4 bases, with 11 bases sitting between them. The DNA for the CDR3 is TGTGCCAGCCTGGCTAGGGGAGAGACCCAGTACTTC. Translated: CASLARGETQYF.

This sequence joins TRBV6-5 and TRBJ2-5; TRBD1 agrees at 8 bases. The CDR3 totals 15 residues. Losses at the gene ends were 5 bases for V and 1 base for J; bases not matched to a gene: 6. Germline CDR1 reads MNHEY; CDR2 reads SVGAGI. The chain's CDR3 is CASSRGQGVQETQYF. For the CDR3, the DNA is TGTGCCAGCAGTCGCGGACAGGGCGTCCAAGAGACCCAGTACTTC.

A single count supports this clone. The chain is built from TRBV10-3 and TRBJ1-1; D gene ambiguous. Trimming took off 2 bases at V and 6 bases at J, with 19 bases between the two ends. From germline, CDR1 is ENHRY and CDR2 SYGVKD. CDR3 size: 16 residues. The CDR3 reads CAISEDGRLPSPEAFF. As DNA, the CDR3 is TGTGCCATCAGTGAGGACGGAAGACTTCCCAGCCCTGAAGCTTTCTTT.

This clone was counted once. DNA of the CDR3: TGTGCCAGCAGTTCTGCCGGGACAGGGGATTACGAGCAGTACTTC. Translation gives CASSSAGTGDYEQYF. The chain uses TRBV28 and TRBJ2-7; 10 nucleotides align to TRBD1. Germline CDR1 and CDR2: MDHEN and SYDVKM. V trimming: 4 bases; J trimming: 4 bases; junction bases outside the gene matches: 7. The CDR3 sequence is 15 residues long.

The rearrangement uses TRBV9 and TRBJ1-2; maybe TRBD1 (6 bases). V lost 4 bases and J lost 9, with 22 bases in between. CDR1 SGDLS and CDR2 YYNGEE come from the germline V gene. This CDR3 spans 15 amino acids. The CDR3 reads CASSLDPGRGVSYTF. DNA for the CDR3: TGTGCCAGCAGCCTAGACCCCGGGAGGGGGGTGAGCTACACCTTC.

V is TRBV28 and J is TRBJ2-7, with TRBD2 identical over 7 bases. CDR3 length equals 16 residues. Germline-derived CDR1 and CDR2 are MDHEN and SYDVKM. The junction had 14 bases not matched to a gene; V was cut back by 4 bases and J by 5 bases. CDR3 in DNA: TGTGCCAGCAGTTCCAGCGGGACTCCAAATTCCCACGAGCAGTACTTC. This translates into CASSSSGTPNSHEQYF.

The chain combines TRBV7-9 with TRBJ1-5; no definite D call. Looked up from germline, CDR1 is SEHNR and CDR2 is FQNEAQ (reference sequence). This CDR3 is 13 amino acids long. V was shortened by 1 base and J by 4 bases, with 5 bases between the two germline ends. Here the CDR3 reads CASSLDNNQPQHF. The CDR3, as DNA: TGTGCCAGCAGCTTAGATAATAATCAGCCCCAGCATTTT. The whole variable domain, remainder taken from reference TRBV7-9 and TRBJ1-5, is DTGVSQNPRHKITKRGQNVTFRCDPISEHNRLYWYRQTLGQGPEFLTYFQNEAQLEKSRLLSDRFSAERPKGSFSTLEIQRTEQGDSAMYLCASSLDNNQPQHFGDGTRLSIL.

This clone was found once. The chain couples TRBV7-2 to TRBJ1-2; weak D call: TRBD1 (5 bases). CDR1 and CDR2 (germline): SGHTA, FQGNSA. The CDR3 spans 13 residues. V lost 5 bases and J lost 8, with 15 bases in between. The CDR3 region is CASSRDRTEGYTF. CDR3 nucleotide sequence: TGTGCCAGCAGCCGCGACAGAACGGAGGGCTACACCTTC.

CDR3 DNA: TGTGCCATCAGTGGGGGGACTAGCGGGAAGGATGAGCAGTTCTTC. This translates into CAISGGTSGKDEQFF. The chain joins TRBV10-3 to TRBJ2-1, with 13 bases aligning to TRBD2. Unmatched junction bases numbered 5, after V lost 4 bases and J lost 8 bases. CDR1 is ENHRY and CDR2 is SYGVKD in the germline V gene. The CDR3 loop spans 15 amino acids.

The CDR3 spells CASSPSGTSYNEQFF. CDR3 in DNA: TGTGCCAGCAGTCCCAGCGGAACCTCCTACAATGAGCAGTTCTTC. The chain has TRBV6-5 and TRBJ2-1, with D maybe TRBD2 (5 bases). There are 15 residues in the CDR3. Trimming removed 5 bases from V and 0 bases from J, with 11 bases in between. Per germline, CDR1 MNHEY and CDR2 SVGAGI.

The CDR3 here is CASSSGRRDFSYEQYF. The CDR3 DNA is TGTGCCAGCAGCTCAGGACGCCGGGATTTCTCCTACGAGCAGTACTTC. The chain is built from TRBV11-1 and TRBJ2-7, with a tentative D call TRBD2 (5 bases). With 4 bases removed from V and 0 bases from J, the gap between germline ends came to 16 bases. CDR3 size: 16 residues. Germline V gives CDR1 SGHAT, CDR2 FQDESV (reference sequence).

The CDR3 reads CASIPGTGGKNEQFF. In nucleotides, the CDR3 is TGTGCCAGCATCCCGGGGACAGGGGGGAAGAATGAGCAGTTCTTC. The chain uses TRBV6-5 and TRBJ2-1; 11 bases agree with TRBD1. Trimming took 7 bases from V and 7 from J; bases not matched to a gene: 9. Germline V CDR1 and CDR2: MNHEY, SVGAGI. The CDR3 totals 15 residues.

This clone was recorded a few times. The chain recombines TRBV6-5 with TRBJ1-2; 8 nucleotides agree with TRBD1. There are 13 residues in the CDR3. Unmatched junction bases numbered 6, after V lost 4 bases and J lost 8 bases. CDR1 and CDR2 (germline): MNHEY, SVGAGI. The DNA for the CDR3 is TGTGCCAGCAGTTCTGACAGGGGAAGAGGCTACACCTTC. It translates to CASSSDRGRGYTF.

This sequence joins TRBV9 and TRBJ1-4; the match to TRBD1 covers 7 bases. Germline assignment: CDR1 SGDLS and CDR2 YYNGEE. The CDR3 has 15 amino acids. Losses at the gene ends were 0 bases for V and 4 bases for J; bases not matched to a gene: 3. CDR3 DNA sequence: TGTGCCAGCAGCGTAGGGGACAGACTTAATGAAAAACTGTTTTTT. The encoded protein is CASSVGDRLNEKLFF.

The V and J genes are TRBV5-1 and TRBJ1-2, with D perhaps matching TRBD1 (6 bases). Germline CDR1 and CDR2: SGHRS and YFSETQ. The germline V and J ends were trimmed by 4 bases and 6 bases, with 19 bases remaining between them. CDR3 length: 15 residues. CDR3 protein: CASSPSTGGFDGYTF. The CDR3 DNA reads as TGCGCCAGCAGCCCCTCGACAGGTGGATTCGATGGCTACACCTTC.

The CDR3 nucleotides read TGTGCCAGCAGCTTAAGGAGGGGGCTTAATCAGCCCCAGCATTTT. Translation gives CASSLRRGLNQPQHF. The chain uses TRBV7-8 and TRBJ1-5; 7 bases map to TRBD1. J was trimmed by 4 bases and V by 2 bases; bases with no gene match: 5. Per the germline V gene, CDR1 is SGHVS and CDR2 is FQNEAQ. CDR3 length: 15 amino acids.

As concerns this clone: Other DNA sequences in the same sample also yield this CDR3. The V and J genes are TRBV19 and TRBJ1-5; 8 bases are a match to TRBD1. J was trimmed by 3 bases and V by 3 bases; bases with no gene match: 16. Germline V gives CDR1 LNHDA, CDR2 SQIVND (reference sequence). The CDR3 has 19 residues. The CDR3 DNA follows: TGTGCCAGTAGTATTAGGAGAGGACAGGGTCCCTTTTCCAATCAGCCCCAGCATTTT. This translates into CASSIRRGQGPFSNQPQHF.

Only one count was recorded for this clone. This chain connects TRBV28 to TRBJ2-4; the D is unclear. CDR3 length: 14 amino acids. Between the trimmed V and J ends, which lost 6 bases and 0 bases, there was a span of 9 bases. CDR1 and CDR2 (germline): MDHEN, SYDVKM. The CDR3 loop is CASRSTRAKNIQYF. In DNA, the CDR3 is TGTGCCAGCAGATCCACAAGAGCCAAAAACATTCAGTACTTC.

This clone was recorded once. The CDR3 region is CASSTKYEQYF. CDR3 coding DNA: TGTGCCAGCAGTACAAAGTACGAGCAGTACTTC. The chain is built from TRBV4-2 and TRBJ2-7; D is uncertain. This CDR3 region has 11 residues. The germline V gene encodes CDR1 LGHNA and CDR2 YNFKEQ. The V and J ends lost 6 bases and 4 bases respectively, with 7 bases between them.

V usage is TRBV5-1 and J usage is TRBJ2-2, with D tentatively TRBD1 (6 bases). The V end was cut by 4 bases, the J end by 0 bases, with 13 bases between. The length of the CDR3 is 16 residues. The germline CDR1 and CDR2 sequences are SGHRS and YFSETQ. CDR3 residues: CASSVDRLSNTGELFF. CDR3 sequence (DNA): TGCGCCAGCAGCGTCGACAGGTTATCGAACACCGGGGAGCTGTTTTTT.